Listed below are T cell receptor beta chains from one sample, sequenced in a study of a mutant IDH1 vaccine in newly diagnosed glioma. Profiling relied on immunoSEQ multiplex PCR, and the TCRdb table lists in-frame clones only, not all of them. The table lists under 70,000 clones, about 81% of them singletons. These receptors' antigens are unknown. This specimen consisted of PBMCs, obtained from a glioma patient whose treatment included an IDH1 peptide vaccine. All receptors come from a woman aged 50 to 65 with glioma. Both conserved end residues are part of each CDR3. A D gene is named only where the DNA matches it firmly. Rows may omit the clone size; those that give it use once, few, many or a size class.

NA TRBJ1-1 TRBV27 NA TGTGCCAGCAGAAGGAGAGTGAACACTGAAGCTTTCTTT CASRRRVNTEAFF
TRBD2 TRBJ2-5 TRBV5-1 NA TGCGCCAGCAGCTTACGGGGGGGAGAGACCCAGTACTTC CASSLRGGETQYF
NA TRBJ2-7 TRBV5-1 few TGCGCCAGCAGCCCTGGGGGCAGGGACTACGAGCAGTACTTC CASSPGGRDYEQYF
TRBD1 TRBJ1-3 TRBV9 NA TGTGCCAGCAGCTTTGGACAGGGGGTCGGAAACACCATATATTTT CASSFGQGVGNTIYF
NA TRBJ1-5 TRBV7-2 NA TGTGCCAGCAGTCGACAGGCGAGTCAGCCCCAGCATTTT CASSRQASQPQHF
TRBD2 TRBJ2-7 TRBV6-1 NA TGTGCCAGCAGCGTGGGACTAGCGGGGTGGCAGTACTTC CASSVGLAGWQYF
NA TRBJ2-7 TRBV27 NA TGTGCCAGCAGTTTAAAGGCCGAGGGCTACGAGCAGTACTTC CASSLKAEGYEQYF
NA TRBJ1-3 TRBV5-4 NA TGTGCCAGCAGCTCAGGGCGAAACTCTGGAAACACCATATATTTT CASSSGRNSGNTIYF
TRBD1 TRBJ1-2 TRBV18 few TGTGCCAGTCGGACAGGGGGCGTTATTTCCTATGGCTACACCTTC CASRTGGVISYGYTF
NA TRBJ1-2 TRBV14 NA TGTGCCAGCAGCCCCGTCGACGCACATAACTATGGCTACACCTTC CASSPVDAHNYGYTF
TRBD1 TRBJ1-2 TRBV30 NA TGTGCCTATCGTTGGGGGGCAGGGGGCAAGGGGGCCTATGGCTACACCTTC CAYRWGAGGKGAYGYTF
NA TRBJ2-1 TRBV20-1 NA TGCAGTGCTAGTAGAGACAATGAGCAGTTCTTC CSASRDNEQFF
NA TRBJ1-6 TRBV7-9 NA TGTGCCAGCAGCCAGGGTGTTTCACCCCTCCACTTT CASSQGVSPLHF
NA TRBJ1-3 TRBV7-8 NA TGTGCCAGCAGTCTCTCGGCCTCTGGAAACACCATATATTTT CASSLSASGNTIYF
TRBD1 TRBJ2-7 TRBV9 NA TGTGCCAGCAGCACCGGGACAGGGGGGACCTACGAGCAGTACTTC CASSTGTGGTYEQYF
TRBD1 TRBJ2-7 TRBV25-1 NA TGTGCCAGCAGCGGACAGGGAGGCAACGAGCAGTACTTC CASSGQGGNEQYF
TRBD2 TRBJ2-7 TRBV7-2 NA TGTGCCAGCAGCTCCAACCGCCGGGGGGGCCAGCAGTACTTC CASSSNRRGGQQYF
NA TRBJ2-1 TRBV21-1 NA TGTGCCAGCAGCACCTTTAACCGACAGGAAGTCGCCTACAATGAGCAGTTCTTC CASSTFNRQEVAYNEQFF
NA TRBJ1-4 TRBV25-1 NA TGTGCCAGCAGTGAGTCAGGAGCAACTAATGAAAAACTGTTTTTT CASSESGATNEKLFF
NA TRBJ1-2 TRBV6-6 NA TGTGCCGGTACTCCAAATCCATACTATGGCTACACCTTC CAGTPNPYYGYTF
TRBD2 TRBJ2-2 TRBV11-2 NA TGTGCCAGCAGCTTGTTCCCGCGTGGTAGCGGGGGGGCATCGGGGGAGCTGTTTTTT CASSLFPRGSGGASGELFF
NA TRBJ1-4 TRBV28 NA TGTGCCAGCAGTTTAATCGGTCCGGGCAATGAAAAACTGTTTTTT CASSLIGPGNEKLFF
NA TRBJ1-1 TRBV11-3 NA TGTGCCAGCAGCTTAGTGGGCAGGGAATGGGACACTGAAGCTTTCTTT CASSLVGREWDTEAFF
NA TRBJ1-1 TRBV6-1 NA TGTGCCAGCAGTGGGGGGATGGGGATGAACACTGAAGCTTTCTTT CASSGGMGMNTEAFF
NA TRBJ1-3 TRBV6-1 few TGTGCCAGCATTGGAGGGTCGACTGGAAACACCATATATTTT CASIGGSTGNTIYF
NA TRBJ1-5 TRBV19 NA TGTGCCAGTAACATGGGGCTTCAGCCCCAGCATTTT CASNMGLQPQHF
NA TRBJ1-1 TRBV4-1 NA TGCGCCAGCAGCCAAGTACCGAACACTGAAGCTTTCTTT CASSQVPNTEAFF
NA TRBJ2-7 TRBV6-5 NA TGTGCCAGCAGGCTCTCACCCGGGGCCTACGAGCAGTACTTC CASRLSPGAYEQYF
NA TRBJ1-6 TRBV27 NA TGTGCCAGCACCTTAACCGGGACGGTTAATTCACCCCTCCACTTT CASTLTGTVNSPLHF